The TCR beta chain under discussion was sequenced for a study of T cells in women clearing cervical HPV infection. Study details: Case blood drawn at lesion detection; control blood after infection cleared. With HLA typing for only a few women, HLA confounding remains possible.

Per germline, CDR1 SQVTM and CDR2 ANQGSEA. V shed 6 bases and J shed 4 bases, with 15 bases lying between them. CDR3 length equals 14 residues. Assay used: immunoSEQ multiplex PCR; TCRdb lists only in-frame clones, some missing. Listed are 14,000 or so clones; under 9% falls within the top ten. Turning to this clone: The read ends 3 residues shy of where the CDR3 ends; the end is completed using the germline J gene.

The V and J genes are TRBV29-1 and TRBJ2-2; D unresolved. The source material was blood buffy coat. This sequence originates from a woman between 18 and 75 years old with a cervical HPV16 infection that either progressed to CIN3+ or cleared (not recorded which). Here the CDR3 reads CSVYVRSGTGELFF. The sequenced part of the CDR3 DNA is TGCAGCGTCTACGTACGCTCGGGCACCGGGGAG.